The T cell receptor beta chain under discussion was sequenced for a study of blood T cell repertoires in COVID-19 (dated by TCRdb to 2018 to 2021). Turning to the overall study: Collaborator samples came from the United States, Italy and Spain and covered acute and convalescent phases of COVID-19. The prospective study material was composed of cDNA or gDNA derived from T cells, B-cell-depleted T cells, or PBMCs. Deeply sampled blood TCRbeta repertoires from subjects exposed to, actively infected with, or recovered from COVID-19 were included in the dataset. A freely available public database, intended as a resource for researchers studying the immune response to SARS-CoV-2, is where the repertoires were released. Samples came from the ongoing ImmuneRACE study (first 160 participants) plus 1,254 subjects from 6 global collaborators. Sample metadata almost always included a de-identified subject ID, COVID-19 status, age in years and sex. Where available, HLA class I and class II types were taken from metadata supplied by the sample provider and were not determined by assay-based typing.

The CDR3 holds 12 amino acids from the cysteine to the phenylalanine. This entry keeps only the CDR3 DNA: 36 bases, framed from base 1. Details on this clone: The specificity of this receptor is unknown. No base quality information exists; no much larger clone differs at one position.

Overall study results and their limits: The amount of clinical and demographic metadata varied by source and participant and was provided uncurated.

Each collaborating institution followed its own protocols to collect whole blood in K2EDTA tubes. For TCRbeta analysis, collaborators shipped samples as frozen whole blood, isolated PBMCs, or DNA extracted from either of those sample types. TCRbeta CDR3 regions were amplified from genomic DNA by means of the immunoSEQ Assay, a bias-controlled multiplex PCR. On the study's bioinformatics: The number of nucleated cells in each sample was estimated by amplification of reference gene primers within the assay. To quantify the absolute abundance of each unique TCRbeta CDR3 rearrangement, sequence reads were collapsed and filtered. For each sample, productive Simpson clonality was calculated by taking the square root of Simpson's diversity index across productive rearrangements. The source is immuneACCESS, and TCRdb retained only in-frame sequences with V and J called. Part of the clones is not carried over; for the studies checked, unresolved V genes explain less than half of this, and the remainder is unexplained. The DNA was the basis for D and trimming; V, J and clone size are from that table. Counted in this sample were some 350,000 clones; around 88% of them appeared once. About 2.7% of the sample goes to the ten largest clones.

The rearranged segments are TRBV21-1 and TRBJ2-7; the D call TRBD2 from the table was never checked on the DNA. TRBV21-1 is annotated as a pseudogene. The clonotype originates from a man aged 30-40 years with active or convalescent COVID-19. Material: peripheral blood. The CDR3 region has the sequence CASSKWRAEQYF. In nucleotide form, the sequence is TGTGCCAGCAGCAAGTGGAGGGCCGAGCAGTACTTC.